This passage covers 25 T cell receptor beta chains from one sample sequenced in a study of cytotoxic CD8 clonotypes in ibrutinib-treated CLL. Assay: immunoSEQ multiplex PCR; the TCRdb copy retains only in-frame clones and omits some. Altogether over 65,000 clones are present, about 63% being singletons, with the ten largest covering approximately 6.2%. The sequencing here drew on PBMCs, taken after 12 months of ibrutinib treatment. These receptors were taken from a human donor with chronic lymphocytic leukemia.

The chain is built from TRBV6-5 and TRBJ2-1, with 11 positions matching TRBD2. The V gene end was trimmed by 0 bases and the J gene end by 2 bases; junction bases not matched to a gene: 0. Germline lookup yields CDR1 MNHEY and CDR2 SVGAGI. The CDR3 contains 16 residues. The CDR3 DNA is TGTGCCAGCAGTTACTCTAGCGGGGGGGCCTACAATGAGCAGTTCTTC. Translation: CASSYSSGGAYNEQFF.

This clone has only one observation. The chain carries TRBV2 and TRBJ2-3, with 14 bases aligning to TRBD2. Germline V gene sequence: CDR1 SNHLY, CDR2 FYNNEI. V gave up 6 bases and J gave up 6 bases; unmatched junction bases: 11. The CDR3 consists of 17 residues. The CDR3 coding sequence is TGTGCCAGCAGGGCCCTGGGACTAGCGGGGGCATCTGATACGCAGTATTTT. Its protein is CASRALGLAGASDTQYF.

The rearrangement uses TRBV7-9 and TRBJ2-1, with no clear D. V lost 6 bases and J lost 4, with 4 bases in between. Germline-derived CDR1 and CDR2 are SEHNR and FQNEAQ (reference sequence). The CDR3 is made up of 11 amino acids. The CDR3 DNA sequence: TGTGCCAGCAGAGGGTACAATGAGCAGTTCTTC. Translation: CASRGYNEQFF.

V is TRBV7-8 and J is TRBJ1-6, with a weak D call TRBD1 (5 bases). This CDR3 contains 17 residues. CDR1 is SGHVS, CDR2 FQNEAQ, per germline. Trimming stripped 5 bases from V and 0 bases from J, with 14 bases between. CDR3 protein: CASSTESGSSYNSPLHF. CDR3 bases: TGTGCCAGCAGCACGGAGTCAGGGAGCTCCTATAATTCACCCCTCCACTTT.

The rearrangement links TRBV6-1 to TRBJ2-7, with D hard to call. From germline, CDR1 is MNHNS and CDR2 SASEGT. This CDR3 region has 14 residues. Between the trimmed V and J ends, which lost 1 base and 0 bases, there was a span of 7 bases. As DNA, the CDR3 is TGTGCCAGCAGTGAAGGAGGTTACTCCTACGAGCAGTACTTC. Translated: CASSEGGYSYEQYF.

The chain uses TRBV2 and TRBJ1-2; D unresolved. Germline V CDR1 and CDR2: SNHLY, FYNNEI. This CDR3 is 14 amino acids long. Between the trimmed V and J ends, which lost 5 bases and 7 bases, there was a span of 17 bases. The chain's CDR3 is CASSFRQETGGYTF. The DNA for the CDR3 is TGTGCCAGCAGTTTTAGGCAGGAGACGGGTGGCTACACCTTC.

Here the CDR3 reads CASSLGRRRGYEQYF. The CDR3 coding sequence is TGTGCCAGCAGTCTGGGACGTCGGCGAGGCTACGAGCAGTACTTC. The V and J genes are TRBV27 and TRBJ2-7; the D call may be TRBD1 or TRBD2 (5 bases each). Trimming pared 5 bases from V and 3 bases from J, leaving 17 bases between. Per the germline V gene, CDR1 is MNHEY and CDR2 is SMNVEV (reference sequence). This CDR3 comprises 15 residues.

As regards this clone: Other nucleotide sequences in the sample specify the same CDR3. The genes are TRBV9 and TRBJ1-2; 9 positions match TRBD1. This CDR3 is 14 amino acids long. V lost 2 bases to trimming and J lost 7 bases; unmatched junction nucleotides: 6. CDR1 is SGDLS and CDR2 is YYNGEE in the germline V gene. The CDR3 protein is CASSVTGGAGGYTF. In DNA, the CDR3 is TGTGCCAGCAGCGTCACAGGGGGCGCAGGTGGCTACACCTTC. The whole variable domain, remainder taken from reference TRBV9 and TRBJ1-2, is DSGVTQTPKHLITATGQRVTLRCSPRSGDLSVYWYQQSLDQGLQFLIQYYNGEERAKGNILERFSAQQFPDLHSELNLSSLELGDSALYFCASSVTGGAGGYTFGSGTRLTVV.

The chain joins TRBV6-1 to TRBJ1-2; a possible D gene is TRBD1 (6 bases). The CDR3 sequence is 16 residues long. Germline V gene data show CDR1 as MNHNS and CDR2 as SASEGT. V lost 4 bases and J lost 4, with 19 bases in between. The CDR3 loop is CASSGARQVAAYGYTF. The CDR3 DNA reads TGTGCCAGCAGTGGCGCTAGACAGGTTGCGGCCTATGGCTACACCTTC.

The chain combines TRBV7-6 with TRBJ2-3; possibly TRBD1 or TRBD2 for D (6 bases each). The V and J ends lost 5 bases and 4 bases respectively, with 16 bases between them. Looked up from germline, CDR1 is SGHVS and CDR2 is FNYEAQ. The CDR3 totals 15 residues. CDR3 DNA: TGTGCCAGCAGCCTGGGGGGTGGGGGCGCAGATACGCAGTATTTT. This encodes CASSLGGGGADTQYF.

This chain uses TRBV19 with TRBJ2-7; 7 positions match TRBD2. Germline CDR1 reads LNHDA; CDR2 reads SQIVND (reference sequence). The junction had 5 bases not matched to a gene; V was cut back by 0 bases and J by 3 bases. The CDR3 spans 15 residues. The DNA of the CDR3 is TGTGCCAGTAGTATAGAAGGCGGGGGAAGCTACGAGCAGTACTTC. Translating gives CASSIEGGGSYEQYF.

This CDR3 reads CASSHRKRFVETQYF. The CDR3 bases are TGTGCCAGCAGCCATCGTAAGCGGTTCGTCGAGACCCAGTACTTC. V is TRBV7-2 and J is TRBJ2-5; a possible D gene is TRBD2 (5 bases). Germline CDR1 reads SGHTA; CDR2 reads FQGNSA. The CDR3 is 15 residues long. V was trimmed by 5 bases and J by 5 bases, leaving 18 bases between them.

The V call is TRBV30, the J call TRBJ1-6; 9 bases match TRBD1. Germline CDR1 GTSNPN, CDR2 SVGIG (reference sequence). This CDR3 region has 14 residues. V shed 4 bases, J shed 9 bases, and the junction held 7 bases outside the gene matches. The CDR3 region is CAWTLRDRVSPLHF. The CDR3 DNA reads as TGTGCCTGGACATTAAGGGACAGGGTTTCACCCCTCCACTTT.

This clone has a single count. This chain links TRBV6-6 with TRBJ2-7, with no clear D. This CDR3 contains 14 residues. Trimming pared 0 bases from V and 3 bases from J, leaving 9 bases between. Germline assignment: CDR1 MNHNY and CDR2 SVGAGI (reference sequence). The CDR3: CASSYSSRRYEQYF. The CDR3 DNA follows: TGTGCCAGCAGTTACTCGTCTCGGCGCTACGAGCAGTACTTC.

This rearrangement joins TRBV6-5 to TRBJ1-2; D gene uncertain. Between the trimmed V and J ends, which lost 2 bases and 5 bases, there was a span of 9 bases. Germline V CDR1 and CDR2: MNHEY, SVGAGI. This CDR3 has 13 amino acids. DNA for the CDR3: TGTGCCAGCAGTTACACCCCAGCTTATGGCTACACCTTC. As protein: CASSYTPAYGYTF.

The gene calls are TRBV18 and TRBJ2-5, with D hard to call. The V end was cut by 1 base, the J end by 3 bases, with 6 bases between. The CDR3 spans 13 residues. Germline V gene sequence: CDR1 KGHSH, CDR2 LQKENI. The CDR3, as DNA: TGTGCCAGCTCACCACGGCAGGAAGAGACCCAGTACTTC. Encoded protein: CASSPRQEETQYF.

The chain is built from TRBV4-3 and TRBJ1-4; 7 bases agree with TRBD1. The germline CDR1 and CDR2 sequences are LGHNA and YSLEER. This CDR3 contains 17 residues. Losses at the gene ends were 0 bases for V and 5 bases for J; bases not matched to a gene: 9. The CDR3 sequence: CASSQDPVTGSNEKLFF. CDR3 sequence (DNA): TGCGCCAGCAGCCAAGATCCGGTGACAGGGTCAAATGAAAAACTGTTTTTT.

V and J are TRBV10-1 and TRBJ1-1; 7 nucleotides agree with TRBD1. The CDR3 length is 15 residues. CDR1 and CDR2 (germline): WNHNN, SYGVQD (reference sequence). J was trimmed by 0 bases and V by 6 bases; bases with no gene match: 7. The CDR3 spells CASRTGTEMNTEAFF. As DNA, the CDR3 is TGCGCCAGCAGGACAGGGACGGAAATGAACACTGAAGCTTTCTTT.

The genes are TRBV6-5 and TRBJ1-2; 7 bases match TRBD1. The CDR3 is 13 residues long. Germline lookup yields CDR1 MNHEY and CDR2 SVGAGI. Unmatched junction bases numbered 7, after V lost 5 bases and J lost 7 bases. The DNA of the CDR3 is TGTGCCAGCAGTACAGGGGCTTACGTTGGCTACACCTTC. This gives the protein CASSTGAYVGYTF.

The chain links TRBV7-3 to TRBJ1-5, with 8 bases matching TRBD1. Germline V gene sequence: CDR1 SGHTA, CDR2 FQGTGA. The V segment lost 2 bases and the J segment 3 bases; nucleotides outside the gene matches: 6. The CDR3 consists of 16 residues. CDR3 protein: CASSLGGTGFNQPQHF. In DNA, the CDR3 is TGTGCCAGCAGCTTAGGGGGGACAGGTTTCAATCAGCCCCAGCATTTT.

CDR3 residues: CASSLGYPYEQYF. CDR3 coding DNA: TGTGCCAGCAGCTTAGGTTACCCCTACGAGCAGTACTTC. The chain couples TRBV7-2 to TRBJ2-7, with D hard to call. The length of the CDR3 is 13 residues. Trimming took 1 base from V and 2 from J, leaving 6 bases between them. CDR1 and CDR2 (germline): SGHTA, FQGNSA.

This clone was recorded only once. V is TRBV10-3 and J is TRBJ2-2, with TRBD1 matching over 7 bases. With 5 bases clipped from V and 4 bases from J, the junction kept 4 bases outside the gene matches. In germline, CDR1 is ENHRY, CDR2 SYGVKD. The CDR3 runs 14 residues. CDR3 bases: TGTGCCATCAGTAATGACAGGGCCACCGGGGAGCTGTTTTTT. Amino acids: CAISNDRATGELFF.

The V call is TRBV11-2, the J call TRBJ1-2; D may be TRBD1 (5 bases). The V end lost 0 bases, the J end lost 7 bases, and 9 bases lay between the germline ends. The CDR3 covers 13 residues. Germline V gene sequence: CDR1 SGHAT, CDR2 FQNNGV. This CDR3 reads CASSLEAGSGYTF. CDR3 coding DNA: TGTGCCAGCAGCTTAGAGGCAGGGTCTGGCTACACCTTC. The full variable domain, with the rest looked up from reference TRBV11-2 and TRBJ1-2, is EAGVAQSPRYKIIEKRQSVAFWCNPISGHATLYWYQQILGQGPKLLIQFQNNGVVDDSQLPKDRFSAERLKGVDSTLKIQPAKLEDSAVYLCASSLEAGSGYTFGSGTRLTVV.

This clone was observed a few times. This chain connects TRBV5-8 to TRBJ2-7; D not resolved. The germline V gene encodes CDR1 SGHTS and CDR2 YDEGEE. The CDR3 is 10 amino acids. V was clipped by 0 bases and J by 6 bases, with 1 base between them. DNA of the CDR3: TGTGCCAGCAGCTTGGTCGAGCAGTACTTC. It translates to CASSLVEQYF.

This chain connects TRBV28 to TRBJ2-7; D ambiguous. V lost 8 bases, J lost 3 bases, and 5 bases lay in between. This CDR3 region has 10 residues. Per the germline V gene, CDR1 is MDHEN and CDR2 is SYDVKM. CDR3: CASSIYEQYF. In DNA form, the CDR3 reads TGTGCCAGCTCTATCTACGAGCAGTACTTC.